This T cell receptor beta chain came from a study of shared T cell receptors in the human thymus. The CDR3 loop spans 15 amino acids. V was pared by 4 bases and J by 1 base, with 6 bases of the junction left unmatched. The germline V gene encodes CDR1 SGHDT and CDR2 YYEEEE. Libraries were prepared by immunoSEQ multiplex PCR; TCRdb keeps only in-frame clonotypes and omits some of them. The sample contains about 380,000 clones, approximately 95% of which appear only once. The sample comprised thymocytes. The J gene is TRBJ2-7, the V gene TRBV5-6, with 9 bases identical to TRBD1. The receptor comes from a human donor. This chain's CDR3 is CASSLDRGKSYEQYF. DNA of the CDR3: TGTGCCAGCAGCCTCGACAGGGGGAAGTCCTACGAGCAGTACTTC.